This T cell receptor beta chain emerged from a study of shared clonotypes between healthy human individuals. Study findings and constraints: Since donors were few, the genetic and exposure-history diversity represented was limited. The four-donor shared clonotypes exceeded non-shared clonotypes in generation probability, with non-shared ones scoring lower.

Comments on this clone: Its antigen is not known.

Data came from immunoSEQ multiplex PCR; TCRdb stores just in-frame clones and leaves some out. The sample has 2 million to 2.5 million clones, almost 96% seen once. CD4+ cells were split into CD45RA+ naive and CD45RA-negative memory subsets. The CDR3 contains 17 residues. CDR1 is LGHNA, CDR2 YNFKEQ, per germline. J was trimmed by 3 bases and V by 1 base; bases with no gene match: 7. J is TRBJ2-3 and V is TRBV4-2; 10 bases align to TRBD2. Sequences were obtained from naive CD4+ T cells sorted from blood. As to subset: CD45RA+ positively selected. This sequence originates from a young man in good health. Written as DNA, the CDR3 is TGTGCCAGCAGCCAAGCAGCGGGGGGGCTTGGTACAGATACGCAGTATTTT. Translating it yields CASSQAAGGLGTDTQYF.